One sample yielded the 4 T cell receptor beta chains listed below, sequenced in a study of T cells in Graves' hyperthyroidism and ophthalmopathy. Amplified TCR beta CDR3 regions derived from RNA transcripts. First-round RT-PCR with HTBI primers amplified the TCR CDR3 region. TCRdb recomputed calls from the multiplex PCR reads with MiXCR, one row per CDR3 protein. The table includes fewer than 250,000 distinct CDR3 sequences, about 24% detected once. Sequenced input: blood. These receptors originate from a woman aged 40 to 50 with Graves' ophthalmopathy.

This clonotype was observed many times. The V and J genes are TRBV5-5 and TRBJ2-7; TRBD1 is a possible D gene (6 bases). Trimming pared 1 base from V and 5 bases from J, leaving 13 bases between. From germline, CDR1 is SGHKS and CDR2 YYEKEE (reference sequence). CDR3 size: 14 residues. The CDR3 region has the DNA TGTGCCAGCAGCTTGACAGGGTTGTACCACGAGCAGTACTTC. Translated, it gives CASSLTGLYHEQYF.

The chain is built from TRBV9 and TRBJ2-2; D is perhaps TRBD1 or TRBD2 (5 bases each). Germline lookup yields CDR1 SGDLS and CDR2 YYNGEE. This CDR3 is 15 amino acids long. The V end was cut by 2 bases, the J end by 0 bases, with 8 bases between. In DNA, the CDR3 is TGTGCCAGCAGCGTCCGGGGCGCGAACACCGGGGAGCTGTTTTTT. It codes for CASSVRGANTGELFF.

This clonotype was seen repeatedly, ten times or more. V is TRBV7-9 and J is TRBJ2-4; no clear D gene. This CDR3 region has 15 residues. V lost 5 bases and J 8 bases, leaving 19 bases between the germline ends. Germline V CDR1 and CDR2: SEHNR, FQNEAQ (reference sequence). The CDR3 sequence is CASSPRANSQDIQYF. CDR3 sequence (DNA): TGTGCCAGCAGCCCCCGGGCCAACAGCCAAGACATTCAGTACTTC.

For this clonotype: This may be a read error, as it is one base from a much larger clone. The V and J genes are TRBV20-1 and TRBJ1-1, with D tentatively TRBD1 (6 bases). Germline CDR1 and CDR2: DFQATT and SNEGSKA (reference sequence). There are 14 residues in the CDR3. The germline V and J ends were trimmed by 4 bases and 5 bases, with 17 bases remaining between them. DNA for the CDR3: TGCAGTGCTATAGGGAGCAAAAGGGGGACTGAAGCTTTCTTT. Translating gives CSAIGSKRGTEAFF.